This entry features one T cell receptor (beta chain) sequence. Its antigen is still unknown. CDR1 is SGHTA, CDR2 FQGTGA, per germline. This CDR3 region has 16 residues. J gave up 2 bases and V 5 bases, and 6 bases lay outside the gene matches. The source of the sample is a study of cytomegalovirus exposure and HLA in healthy donors. Study-wide results and limits: Follow-up analysis later connected one missense variant in DCLRE1C with trimming of TCR beta V- and J-genes.

PCR was performed using 60 Vbeta and 13 Jbeta primers. Clones were sequenced by immunoSEQ multiplex PCR, and TCRdb holds only the in-frame ones, with some missing. The table lists more than 110,000 clones, roughly 70% of them singletons. The specimen sequenced was PBMCs. V gene TRBV7-3 combines with J gene TRBJ2-1; 10 nucleotides line up with TRBD1. The receptor comes from a man aged 30-40 years in good health and CMV-seronegative. The CDR3 loop reads CASSPFGQGAYNEQFF. The CDR3 region has the DNA TGTGCCAGCAGCCCTTTTGGACAGGGGGCCTACAATGAGCAGTTCTTC.